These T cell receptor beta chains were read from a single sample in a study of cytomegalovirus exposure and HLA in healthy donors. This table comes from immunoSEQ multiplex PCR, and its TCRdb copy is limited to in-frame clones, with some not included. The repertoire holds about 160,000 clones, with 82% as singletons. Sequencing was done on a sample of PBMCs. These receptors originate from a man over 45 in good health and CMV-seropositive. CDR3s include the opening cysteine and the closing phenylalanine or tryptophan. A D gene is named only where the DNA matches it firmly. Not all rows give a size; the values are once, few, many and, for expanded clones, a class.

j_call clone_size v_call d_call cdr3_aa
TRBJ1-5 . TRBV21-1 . CASSKFNSNQPQHF
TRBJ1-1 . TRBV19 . CASSWPNTEAFF
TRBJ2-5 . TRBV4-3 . CASSRNGQGQETQYF
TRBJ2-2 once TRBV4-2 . CASSHPQGQTGELFF
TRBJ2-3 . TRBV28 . CASSPSGVPTDTQYF
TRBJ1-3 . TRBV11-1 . CARQGPGNTIYF
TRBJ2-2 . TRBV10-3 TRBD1 CAISERTGGSAGELFF
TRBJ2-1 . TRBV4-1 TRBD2 CASSHPGLGQNEQFF
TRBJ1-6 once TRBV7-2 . CASSLGQAPLHF
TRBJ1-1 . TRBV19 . CASSLQSKGDTEAFF
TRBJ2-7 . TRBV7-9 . CASSSYDSYEQYF
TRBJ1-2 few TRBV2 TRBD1 CASSESRQGLDGYTF
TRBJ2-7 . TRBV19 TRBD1 CASSVTGGLEQYF
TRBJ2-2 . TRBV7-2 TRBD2 CASSLIVAAGGTGELFF
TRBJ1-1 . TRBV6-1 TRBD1 CASSDWGQGLNTEAFF
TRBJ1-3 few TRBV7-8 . CASSLFMNTIYF
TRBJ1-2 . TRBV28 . CASLSVNYGYTF
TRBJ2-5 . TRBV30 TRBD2 CAWSYSRAGSPNF
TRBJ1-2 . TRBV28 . CASSLYLQNYGYTF
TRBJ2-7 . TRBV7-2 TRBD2 CASSLAETSASYEQYF
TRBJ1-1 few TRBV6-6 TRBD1 CAGGQGSTEAFF
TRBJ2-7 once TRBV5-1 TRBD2 CASSFNGGTSGGQFYEQYF
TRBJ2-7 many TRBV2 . CASTTGYPYEQYF
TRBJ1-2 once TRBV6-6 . CASSPGGYGYTF
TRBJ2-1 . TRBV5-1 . CASSLTSSSYNEQFF
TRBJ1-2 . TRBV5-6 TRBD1 CASSKDRFPLYGYTF
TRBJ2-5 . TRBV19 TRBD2 CASSQTSGGAVVETQYF
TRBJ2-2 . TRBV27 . CASSTPTGANTGELFF
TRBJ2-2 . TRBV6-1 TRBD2 CASSLTSGGTGELFF
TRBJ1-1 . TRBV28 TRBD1 CASSLSGGRNTEAFF
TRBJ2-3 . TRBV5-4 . CASSPPSGLVTDTQYF
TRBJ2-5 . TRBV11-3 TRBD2 CASSLGVAGAPDF
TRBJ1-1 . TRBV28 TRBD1 CASSRYRGGTEAFF
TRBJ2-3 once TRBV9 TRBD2 CASSVREGRADTQYF
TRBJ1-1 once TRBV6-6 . CATVLEGASEAFF
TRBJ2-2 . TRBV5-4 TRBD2 CATDGGAPGGELFF
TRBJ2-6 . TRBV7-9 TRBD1 CASSRDRGSGANVLTF
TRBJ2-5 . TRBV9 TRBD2 CASSVGSGGPETQYF
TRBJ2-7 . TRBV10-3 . CAISGQGREYEQYF
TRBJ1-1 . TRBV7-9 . CASSLEPRSEAFF
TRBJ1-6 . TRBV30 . CALGGSTNSPLHF
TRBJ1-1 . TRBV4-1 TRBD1 CASSRKGQDNTEAFF
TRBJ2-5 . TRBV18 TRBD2 CASSPPLAGQGTQYF
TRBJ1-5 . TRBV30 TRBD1 CAWSSGTGKQPQHF
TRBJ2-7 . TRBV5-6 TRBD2 CASSLLLTSAMDEQYF
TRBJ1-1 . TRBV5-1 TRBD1 CASTNRGRNTEAFF
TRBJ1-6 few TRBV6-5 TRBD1 CASSYGQGYDNSPLHF
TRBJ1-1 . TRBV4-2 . CASSQDPRDTEAFF
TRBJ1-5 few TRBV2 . CASSPGRGNQPQHF
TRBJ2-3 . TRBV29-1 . CSVEGMVMRTDTQYF
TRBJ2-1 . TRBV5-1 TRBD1 CASSRDSGYNEQFF